This T cell receptor (beta chain) was sequenced during a study of blood T cell repertoires in COVID-19. Assay: immunoSEQ multiplex PCR; the TCRdb copy retains only in-frame clones and omits some. Among around 130,000 clones, about 83% were seen once, and the ten largest hold roughly 3.9%. CDR1 is MNHEY, CDR2 SMNVEV, per germline (reference sequence). The CDR3 is 13 amino acids. Trimming removed 2 bases from V and 5 bases from J, with 9 bases in between. Input material: peripheral blood. The chain couples TRBV27 to TRBJ2-5; D unresolved. This receptor was obtained from a man aged 55 to 70 with acute or convalescent COVID-19. The CDR3 coding sequence is TGTGCCAGCAGTTTAGAGAGATCCGAGACCCAGTACTTC. Translating gives CASSLERSETQYF.